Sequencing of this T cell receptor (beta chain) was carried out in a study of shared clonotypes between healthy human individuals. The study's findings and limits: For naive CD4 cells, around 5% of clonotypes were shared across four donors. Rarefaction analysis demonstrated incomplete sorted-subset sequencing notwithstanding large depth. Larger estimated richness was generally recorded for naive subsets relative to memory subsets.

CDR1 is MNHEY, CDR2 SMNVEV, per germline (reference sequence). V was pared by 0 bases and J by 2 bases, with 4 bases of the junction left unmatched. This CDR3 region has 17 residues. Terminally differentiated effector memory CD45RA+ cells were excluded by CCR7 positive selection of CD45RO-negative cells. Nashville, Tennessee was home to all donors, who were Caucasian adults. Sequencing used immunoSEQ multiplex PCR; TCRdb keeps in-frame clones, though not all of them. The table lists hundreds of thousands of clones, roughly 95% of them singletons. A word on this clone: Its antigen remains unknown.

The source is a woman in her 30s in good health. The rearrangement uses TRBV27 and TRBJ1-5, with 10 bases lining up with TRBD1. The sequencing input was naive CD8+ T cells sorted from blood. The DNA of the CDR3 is TGTGCCAGCAGTTTATCCGGACAGGGGGGAGGCAATCAGCCCCAGCATTTT. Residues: CASSLSGQGGGNQPQHF.